These T cell receptor beta chains were read from a single sample in a study of T-cell reconstitution after alpha-beta-depleted transplantation in children. Using its own MiXCR run on the PCR reads, TCRdb lists one record per CDR3 protein. The sample lists more than 150,000 distinct CDR3 sequences; 14% to 15% were seen once. Material: PBMCs from the stem cell graft donor, obtained from the stem cell graft. The receptors were gathered from a human donor who donated a stem cell graft to a child with acute lymphoblastic leukemia. CDR3s include the opening cysteine and the closing phenylalanine or tryptophan. A D gene is named only where the DNA matches it firmly. Size tells how often a clone was seen (once, few, many) or the class of an expanded clone, and some rows leave it out.

>TRBV12-3/TRBV12-4|-|TRBJ1-4|TRBD1
TGTGCCAGCAGTTTAGGTCCGGGACAGAGGGTTACTAATGAAAAACTGTTTTTT
CASSLGPGQRVTNEKLFF
>TRBV5-1|-|TRBJ2-5|TRBD2
TGCGCCAGCAGCCCGAGGAGCGGGAGAGAGACCCAGTACTTC
CASSPRSGRETQYF
>TRBV20-1|few|TRBJ2-5|-
TGCAGTGCTGACAGGGAGGGCGGGGAAGAGACCCAGTACTTC
CSADREGGEETQYF
>TRBV20-1|few|TRBJ2-4|TRBD2
TGCAGTGCTAGGAGCCCAGCGGGAGCGCAAAACAGTCAGTACTTC
CSARSPAGAQNSQYF
>TRBV20-1|many|TRBJ2-7|TRBD1
TGCAGTGCTAGTTCGACTCGGGGACAGGGCGACGAGCAGTACTTC
CSASSTRGQGDEQYF
>TRBV11-2|many|TRBJ1-3|TRBD1
TGTGCCAGCAGCTCTCTTCAGGGGGCAGGAGGAAACACCATATATTTT
CASSSLQGAGGNTIYF
>TRBV12-3/TRBV12-4|many|TRBJ1-1|TRBD1
TGTGCCAGCAGTTTGCTGGGACAGGGACACACTGAAGCTTTCTTT
CASSLLGQGHTEAFF
>TRBV12-3/TRBV12-4|many|TRBJ1-5|-
TGTGCCAGCAGTCTATTTAGTCAGCCCCAGCATTTT
CASSLFSQPQHF
>TRBV12-3/TRBV12-4|many|TRBJ2-1|TRBD2
TGTGCCAGCAGTGGACTAGCGGGATGGAGAGACGGTGAGCAGTTCTTC
CASSGLAGWRDGEQFF
>TRBV3-1|many|TRBJ1-2|TRBD1
TGTGCCAGCAGCCGACAGGGGGCGTCGAGAGGCTACACCTTC
CASSRQGASRGYTF
>TRBV6-1|-|TRBJ1-6|-
TGTGCCAGCAGTCCCAGGACACAAAATAATTCACCCCTCCACTTT
CASSPRTQNNSPLHF
>TRBV3-1|many|TRBJ2-7|-
TGTGCCAGCAGCCCCCGGGGCGCCTACGAGCAGTACTTC
CASSPRGAYEQYF
>TRBV28|many|TRBJ2-2|-
TGTGCCAGCACCATTACAGGGTCGTCCGGGGAGCTGTTTTTT
CASTITGSSGELFF
>TRBV5-5|many|TRBJ2-7|TRBD1
TGTGCCAGCAGCCGGGGACAGGGGGCGCAGGAGCAGTACTTC
CASSRGQGAQEQYF
>TRBV12-3/TRBV12-4|few|TRBJ1-2|-
TGTGCCAGCAGTTTCGGAGCGGGGCATGGCTACACCTTC
CASSFGAGHGYTF
>TRBV11-2|many|TRBJ2-1|-
TGTGCCAGCAGCTCTCCTTCGGGTCCCCCTACCAGTGACGATGAGCAGTTCTTC
CASSSPSGPPTSDDEQFF
>TRBV4-1|-|TRBJ2-1|TRBD2
TGCGCCAGCAGCCGACCGGGACTAGCGGGCCACAATGAGCAGTTCTTC
CASSRPGLAGHNEQFF
>TRBV12-3/TRBV12-4|many|TRBJ2-1|TRBD2
TGTGCCAGCATCTTTGAAGCGGGAGTGGGGAATGAGCAGTTCTTC
CASIFEAGVGNEQFF
>TRBV7-8|many|TRBJ2-1|-
TGTGCCAGCAGCCATACAGGCTACAATGAGCAGTTCTTC
CASSHTGYNEQFF
>TRBV12-3/TRBV12-4|few|TRBJ2-1|TRBD1
TGTGCCAGCAGTTTAAAGGGGACCGGGACAGGGCGATCCGTTGAGCAGTTCTTC
CASSLKGTGTGRSVEQFF
>TRBV5-1|once|TRBJ2-7|TRBD1
TGCGCCAGCAGCTTCGGGACAGGGCTCGCCGAGCAGTACTTC
CASSFGTGLAEQYF
>TRBV28|few|TRBJ2-4|-
TGTGCCAGCAGTTTTGTGGGGAGCGGCAAAAACATTCAGTACTTC
CASSFVGSGKNIQYF
>TRBV20-1|many|TRBJ1-1|-
TGCAGTGCCCTCAGCGCCAGGGACGTGACTGAAGCTTTCTTT
CSALSARDVTEAFF
>TRBV25-1|many|TRBJ2-2|-
TGTGCCAGCAGTGAAACCCTCACTAGCTCCGGGGAGCTGTTTTTT
CASSETLTSSGELFF
>TRBV20-1|-|TRBJ2-1|-
TGCAGTGCTAGAGATACCGCGAGCTCCTACAATGAGCAGTTCTTC
CSARDTASSYNEQFF
>TRBV12-3/TRBV12-4|-|TRBJ1-5|-
TGTTCCTCAAGTAGGGATAGCAATCAGCCCCAGCATTTT
CSSSRDSNQPQHF
>TRBV5-1|-|TRBJ2-7|-
TGCGCCAGCAGCTCTGGGGGGAGCTATCCCGAGCAGTACTTC
CASSSGGSYPEQYF
>TRBV7-8|many|TRBJ2-4|TRBD1
TGTGCCAGCAGCTTAGCGAGTGGACAGGTCCAAAACATTCAGTACTTC
CASSLASGQVQNIQYF
>TRBV20-1|many|TRBJ2-3|-
TGCAGTGCGCAAACAGGGCTTACAGATACGCAGTATTTT
CSAQTGLTDTQYF
>TRBV5-1|many|TRBJ1-5|-
TGCGCCAGCAGCCCTGGGGATATGGGGCAGCCCCAGCATTTT
CASSPGDMGQPQHF
>TRBV5-1|-|TRBJ2-5|-
TGCGCCAGCAGCTTGGAGGGCTCACAAGAGACCCAGTACTTC
CASSLEGSQETQYF
>TRBV11-2|many|TRBJ2-2|-
TGTGCCAGCAGCCGAACAGGGATCACCGGGGAGCTGTTTTTT
CASSRTGITGELFF
>TRBV10-1|-|TRBJ2-5|-
TGCGCCAGCAGTGAGTCCCGGGGCACTCGGGAGACCCAGTACTTC
CASSESRGTRETQYF